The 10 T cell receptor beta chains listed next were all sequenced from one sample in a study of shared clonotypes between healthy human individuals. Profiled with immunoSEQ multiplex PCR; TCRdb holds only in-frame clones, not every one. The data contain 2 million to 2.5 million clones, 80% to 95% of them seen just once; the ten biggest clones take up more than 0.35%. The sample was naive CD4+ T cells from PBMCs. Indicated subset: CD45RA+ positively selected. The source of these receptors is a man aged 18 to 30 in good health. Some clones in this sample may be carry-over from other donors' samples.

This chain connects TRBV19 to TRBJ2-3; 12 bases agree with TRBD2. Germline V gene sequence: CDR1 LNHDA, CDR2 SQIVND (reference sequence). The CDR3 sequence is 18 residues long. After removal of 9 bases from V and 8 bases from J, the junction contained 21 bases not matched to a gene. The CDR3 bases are TGTGCCAGCTTCCCAGAAACGCTAGCGGGAGGGGCCACGGGTACGCAGTATTTT. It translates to CASFPETLAGGATGTQYF.

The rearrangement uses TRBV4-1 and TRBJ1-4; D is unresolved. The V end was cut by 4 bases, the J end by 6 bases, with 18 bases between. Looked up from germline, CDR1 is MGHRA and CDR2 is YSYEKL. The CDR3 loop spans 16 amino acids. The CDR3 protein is CASSLRAPPRHEKLFF. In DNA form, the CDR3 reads TGCGCCAGCAGCCTCCGGGCCCCGCCACGGCATGAAAAACTGTTTTTT.

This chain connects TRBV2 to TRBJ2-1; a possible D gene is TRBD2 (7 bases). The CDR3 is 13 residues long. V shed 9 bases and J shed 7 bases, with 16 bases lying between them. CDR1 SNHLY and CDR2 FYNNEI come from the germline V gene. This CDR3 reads CASFEGGVNEQFF. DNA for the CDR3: TGTGCCAGTTTTGAGGGGGGGGTAAATGAGCAGTTCTTC.

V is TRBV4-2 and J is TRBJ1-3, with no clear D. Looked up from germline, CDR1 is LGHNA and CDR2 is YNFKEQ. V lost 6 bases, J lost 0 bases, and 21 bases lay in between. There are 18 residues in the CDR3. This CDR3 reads CASRTLGSGKISGNTIYF. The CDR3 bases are TGTGCCAGCAGGACCCTGGGGTCGGGGAAAATCTCTGGAAACACCATATATTTT.

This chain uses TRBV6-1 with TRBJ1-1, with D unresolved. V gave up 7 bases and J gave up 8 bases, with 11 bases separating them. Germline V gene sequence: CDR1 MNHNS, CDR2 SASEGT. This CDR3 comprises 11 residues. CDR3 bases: TGTGCCAGCATATTGGCGGGAGAAGCTTTCTTT. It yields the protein CASILAGEAFF.

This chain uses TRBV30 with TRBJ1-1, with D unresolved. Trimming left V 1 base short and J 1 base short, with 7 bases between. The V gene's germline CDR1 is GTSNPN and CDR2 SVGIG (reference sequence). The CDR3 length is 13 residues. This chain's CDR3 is CAWSGLWNTEAFF. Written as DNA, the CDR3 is TGTGCCTGGAGTGGGTTATGGAACACTGAAGCTTTCTTT.

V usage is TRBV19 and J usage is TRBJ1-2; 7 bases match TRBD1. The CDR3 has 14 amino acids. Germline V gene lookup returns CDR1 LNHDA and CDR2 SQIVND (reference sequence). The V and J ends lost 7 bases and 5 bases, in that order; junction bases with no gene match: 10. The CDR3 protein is CASILRGRGYGYTF. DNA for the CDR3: TGTGCCAGTATTTTGAGGGGGCGCGGTTATGGCTACACCTTC.

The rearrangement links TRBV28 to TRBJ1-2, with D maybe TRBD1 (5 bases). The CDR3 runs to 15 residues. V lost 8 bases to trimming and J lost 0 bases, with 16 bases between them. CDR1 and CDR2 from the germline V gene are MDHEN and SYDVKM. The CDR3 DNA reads TGTGCCAGCGGGGCCATCGGGATGACTAACTATGGCTACACCTTC. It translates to CASGAIGMTNYGYTF.

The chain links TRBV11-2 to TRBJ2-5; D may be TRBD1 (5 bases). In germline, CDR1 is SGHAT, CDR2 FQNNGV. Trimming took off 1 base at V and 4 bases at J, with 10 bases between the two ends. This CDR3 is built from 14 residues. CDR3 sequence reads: CASSLAGNGETQYF. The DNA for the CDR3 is TGTGCCAGCAGCTTAGCAGGGAATGGAGAGACCCAGTACTTC.

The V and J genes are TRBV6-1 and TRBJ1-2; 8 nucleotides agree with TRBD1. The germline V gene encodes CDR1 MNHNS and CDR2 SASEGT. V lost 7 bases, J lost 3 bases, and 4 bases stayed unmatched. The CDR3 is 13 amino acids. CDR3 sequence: CASIPGGDYGYTF. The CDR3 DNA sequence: TGTGCCAGCATCCCAGGGGGCGACTATGGCTACACCTTC.